The 25 T cell receptor beta chains in this list originate from one sample, sequenced in a study of shared clonotypes between healthy human individuals. Some clones are missing from TCRdb's copy, which holds only in-frame ones; the method was immunoSEQ multiplex PCR. The table has about 2 million clones, around 96% seen once. It was CD45RO-negative cells, positively selected for CCR7, that made up naive CD8 cells, with terminally differentiated effector memory CD45RA+ cells excluded. Sequencing was carried out using naive CD8+ T cells sorted from blood. The receptors originated from a man aged 18 to 29 in good health.

CDR3 amino acids: CASSPSQTGTYEQYF. For the CDR3, the DNA is TGTGCCAGCAGCCCATCACAGACAGGTACCTACGAGCAGTACTTC. The rearrangement joins TRBV7-2 to TRBJ2-7; weak D call: TRBD1 (6 bases). This CDR3 is built from 15 residues. V was pared by 5 bases and J by 2 bases, with 16 bases between. Germline lookup yields CDR1 SGHTA and CDR2 FQGNSA.

The rearrangement uses TRBV30 and TRBJ2-7, with 11 bases identical to TRBD2. CDR3 length equals 15 residues. The germline CDR1 and CDR2 sequences are GTSNPN and SVGIG (reference sequence). The V segment lost 2 bases and the J segment 7 bases; nucleotides outside the gene matches: 10. CDR3 bases: TGTGCCTGGAGTTCCTCCGGGACTAGCGGAATAGAGCAGTACTTC. Protein sequence: CAWSSSGTSGIEQYF.

The chain is built from TRBV7-2 and TRBJ2-7, with 11 nucleotides matching TRBD2. V lost 5 bases, J lost 1 base, and 13 bases stayed unmatched. This CDR3 is 18 amino acids long. Germline V gene data show CDR1 as SGHTA and CDR2 as FQGNSA. The CDR3 protein is CASSVVGLAEAGSYEQYF. CDR3 DNA: TGTGCCAGCAGCGTCGTGGGACTAGCGGAGGCGGGTTCCTACGAGCAGTACTTC.

The V gene is TRBV7-9, the J gene TRBJ2-5; TRBD2 matches 8 bases. The length of the CDR3 is 12 residues. CDR1 and CDR2 from the germline V gene are SEHNR and FQNEAQ (reference sequence). The J segment lost 4 bases and the V segment lost 10 bases, leaving 5 bases of the junction unmatched. The CDR3 DNA sequence: TGTGCCACAGGACGGGGGGGAGAGACCCAGTACTTC. Encoded protein: CATGRGGETQYF.

The chain is built from TRBV5-4 and TRBJ1-1; D gene uncertain. The germline V gene has CDR1 SGHNT and CDR2 YYREEE (reference sequence). The CDR3 extends over 15 amino acids. Trimming removed 0 bases from V and 3 bases from J, with 12 bases in between. Here the CDR3 reads CASSLDLGWDTEAFF. In nucleotides, the CDR3 is TGTGCCAGCAGCTTGGATCTGGGGTGGGACACTGAAGCTTTCTTT.

This chain links TRBV25-1 with TRBJ2-7; 8 bases map to TRBD2. Germline CDR1 and CDR2: MGHDK and SYGVNS. This CDR3 has 16 residues. With V trimmed by 0 bases and J by 1 base, 5 bases remained unmatched. The CDR3 sequence: CASSEYSGKSSYEQYF. The DNA for the CDR3 is TGTGCCAGCAGTGAATATAGCGGGAAATCATCCTACGAGCAGTACTTC.

This clone is a singleton in its sample. The J gene is TRBJ2-3, the V gene TRBV7-9, with TRBD2 identical over 12 bases. CDR3 length equals 16 residues. V lost 11 bases and J lost 3; bases outside the gene matches: 12. Germline values: CDR1 SEHNR, CDR2 FQNEAQ (reference sequence). CDR3 residues: CAADFLTSGRTDTQYF. DNA for the CDR3: TGTGCCGCGGACTTCTTGACTAGCGGGAGAACAGATACGCAGTATTTT.

The genes are TRBV6-5 and TRBJ2-7, with a weak D call TRBD2 (5 bases). The germline CDR1 and CDR2 sequences are MNHEY and SVGAGI. This CDR3 has 14 amino acids. Trimming removed 6 bases from V and 6 bases from J, with 18 bases in between. CDR3 DNA sequence: TGTGCCAGCAGCCGGAGCGGAGTTACTACCGAGCAGTACTTC. Its translation is CASSRSGVTTEQYF.

As to this clone: Additional DNA sequences in this sample encode the identical CDR3. The chain employs TRBV27 and TRBJ2-5; the match to TRBD1 covers 8 bases. Germline assignment: CDR1 MNHEY and CDR2 SMNVEV (reference sequence). The CDR3 loop spans 14 amino acids. With V trimmed by 2 bases and J by 5 bases, 4 bases remained unmatched. In DNA form, the CDR3 reads TGTGCCAGCAGTTTACAGGGGGCGGGGGAGACCCAGTACTTC. Protein sequence: CASSLQGAGETQYF.

The chain couples TRBV6-6 to TRBJ2-1; D gene uncertain. The CDR3 has 14 residues. The germline V gene encodes CDR1 MNHNY and CDR2 SVGAGI (reference sequence). The V end lost 2 bases, the J end lost 2 bases, and 7 bases lay between the germline ends. This CDR3 reads CASSYDQTYNEQFF. DNA for the CDR3: TGTGCCAGCAGTTACGACCAGACCTACAATGAGCAGTTCTTC.

This chain connects TRBV6-5 to TRBJ1-5; D is uncertain. V dropped 0 bases and J dropped 0 bases, with 3 bases sitting between them. This CDR3 is 14 amino acids long. CDR1 and CDR2 from the germline V gene are MNHEY and SVGAGI. The DNA for the CDR3 is TGTGCCAGCAGTTACTCGTTTAGCAATCAGCCCCAGCATTTT. It encodes CASSYSFSNQPQHF.

The rearrangement uses TRBV4-1 and TRBJ2-7, with 8 bases aligning to TRBD2. With 1 base clipped from V and 5 bases from J, the junction kept 4 bases outside the gene matches. The CDR3 contains 14 residues. Germline CDR1 reads MGHRA; CDR2 reads YSYEKL. The CDR3 region has the DNA TGCGCCAGCAGCCAAGCGGGGGGGCGGAACGAGCAGTACTTC. Amino acid sequence: CASSQAGGRNEQYF.

The chain joins TRBV28 to TRBJ2-2; D call uncertain. CDR3 length: 14 residues. Germline loops: CDR1 MDHEN, CDR2 SYDVKM. Trimming left V 3 bases short and J 6 bases short, with 11 bases between. CDR3 region: CASSLLGLAGELFF. In nucleotides, the CDR3 is TGTGCCAGCAGTTTGCTAGGATTGGCCGGGGAGCTGTTTTTT.

This clone was detected once. The CDR3 DNA follows: TGTGCCAGCAGTTACGCAACAGCCTACTCCTACAATGAGCAGTTCTTC. It codes for CASSYATAYSYNEQFF. The chain has TRBV6-5 and TRBJ2-1, with D uncertain. CDR3 size: 16 residues. Germline lookup yields CDR1 MNHEY and CDR2 SVGAGI. Trimming removed 2 bases from V and 0 bases from J, with 11 bases in between.

V is TRBV15 and J is TRBJ2-5; 8 bases agree with TRBD2. The germline CDR1 and CDR2 sequences are LNHNV and YYDKDF (reference sequence). Trimming removed 5 bases from V and 4 bases from J; junction bases left unmatched: 12. CDR3 length: 16 residues. The DNA for the CDR3 is TGTGCCACCAGCCACGGGGGGGAGGGCCGAGGAGAGACCCAGTACTTC. Translating it yields CATSHGGEGRGETQYF.

The chain recombines TRBV4-1 with TRBJ2-1; D is undetermined. The germline V gene has CDR1 MGHRA and CDR2 YSYEKL. The ends were cut back, 1 base at V and 5 bases at J, with 15 bases in the middle. The CDR3 has 16 amino acids. The CDR3 is CASSQVAGQKNNEQFF. The CDR3 region has the DNA TGCGCCAGCAGCCAAGTGGCCGGGCAGAAAAACAATGAGCAGTTCTTC.

This chain joins TRBV4-1 and TRBJ2-5; D possibly corresponds to TRBD1 (6 bases). This CDR3 comprises 17 residues. Trimming took off 0 bases at V and 1 base at J, with 15 bases between the two ends. Germline V lookup: CDR1 MGHRA, CDR2 YSYEKL. The CDR3: CASSQEPRQGIQETQYF. DNA of the CDR3: TGCGCCAGCAGCCAAGAGCCGCGTCAGGGGATCCAAGAGACCCAGTACTTC.

A note on this clone: Compared with germline, one end of the junction differs, possibly owing to a read error. The chain has TRBV20-1 and TRBJ1-1, with D hard to call. CDR1 and CDR2 (germline): DFQATT, SNEGSKA (reference sequence). The length of the CDR3 is 8 residues. The chain's CDR3 is CSAVQGSF. The CDR3 coding sequence is TGCAGTGCCGTCCAAGGGTCGTTT.

In the case of this clone: A clone one base away is much larger, so this may be a read error. This chain links TRBV6-5 with TRBJ1-1, with D perhaps matching TRBD1 (6 bases). The CDR3 consists of 13 residues. Germline loops: CDR1 MNHEY, CDR2 SVGAGI. Trimming pared 7 bases from V and 1 base from J, leaving 10 bases between. CDR3 amino acids: CASNLGGNTEAFF. The CDR3 nucleotides are TGTGCCAGCAATTTAGGGGGGAACACTGAAGCTTTCTTT.

V usage is TRBV10-1 and J usage is TRBJ2-7, with D unresolved. This CDR3 is built from 15 residues. Between the trimmed V and J ends, which lost 0 bases and 0 bases, there was a span of 9 bases. The germline V gene encodes CDR1 WNHNN and CDR2 SYGVQD (reference sequence). The CDR3 sequence is CASSESLGSSYEQYF. CDR3 in DNA: TGCGCCAGCAGTGAGTCACTGGGTAGCTCCTACGAGCAGTACTTC.

Note on this clone: In the same sample, other DNA sequences code for this CDR3. The J gene is TRBJ1-1, the V gene TRBV27; 8 nucleotides align to TRBD1. This CDR3 is built from 14 residues. Unmatched junction bases numbered 5, after V lost 7 bases and J lost 1 base. Looked up from germline, CDR1 is MNHEY and CDR2 is SMNVEV (reference sequence). The CDR3 DNA reads as TGTGCCAGCACCGGACAGGGTGCGAACACTGAAGCTTTCTTT. It encodes CASTGQGANTEAFF.

This rearrangement joins TRBV18 to TRBJ2-1; D uncertain. The germline V and J ends were trimmed by 4 bases and 8 bases, with 9 bases remaining between them. This CDR3 contains 12 residues. CDR1 and CDR2 (germline): KGHSH, LQKENI. CDR3 protein: CASSLSIYEQFF. For the CDR3, the DNA is TGTGCCAGCTCACTGAGTATCTATGAGCAGTTCTTC.

The chain employs TRBV30 and TRBJ1-1; D is ambiguous. V was cut by 0 bases and J by 8 bases, with 13 bases left in between. Germline assignment: CDR1 GTSNPN and CDR2 SVGIG (reference sequence). This CDR3 comprises 13 residues. The CDR3 sequence is CAWSVSHSTEAFF. CDR3 sequence (DNA): TGTGCCTGGAGTGTATCCCATTCTACCGAAGCTTTCTTT. The full variable domain, rest sourced from reference TRBV30 and TRBJ1-1, is SQTIHQWPATLVQPVGSPLSLECTVEGTSNPNLYWYRQAAGRGLQLLFYSVGIGQISSEVPQNLSASRPQDRQFILSSKKLLLSDSGFYLCAWSVSHSTEAFFGQGTRLTVV.

CDR3 bases: TGTGCCAGCAGCTTGGACACCAACAATGAGCAGTTCTTC. Residues: CASSLDTNNEQFF. The V call is TRBV7-3, the J call TRBJ2-1; maybe TRBD1 (5 bases). The germline V and J ends were trimmed by 3 bases and 5 bases, with 8 bases remaining between them. Germline V lookup: CDR1 SGHTA, CDR2 FQGTGA. This CDR3 is built from 13 residues.

This sequence joins TRBV30 and TRBJ2-5, with 7 bases identical to TRBD1. Per the germline V gene, CDR1 is GTSNPN and CDR2 is SVGIG (reference sequence). The CDR3 is 12 amino acids. The trim removed 8 bases at V and 4 bases at J, leaving 7 bases unmatched. CDR3 region: CARDRAGETQYF. The CDR3, as DNA: TGTGCCCGCGACAGGGCGGGAGAGACCCAGTACTTC.